This entry lists 2 T cell receptor beta chains sequenced from one sample in a study of shared clonotypes between healthy human individuals. Naive CD8 populations comprised CD45RO-negative cells positively selected for CCR7, excluding terminally differentiated effector memory CD45RA+ cells. Clones were sequenced by immunoSEQ multiplex PCR, and TCRdb holds only the in-frame ones, with some missing. The sample carries about 2.2 million clones, 93% recorded once. Source material: naive CD8+ T cells from PBMCs. The receptors were sampled from a man aged 18 to 29 in good health. Some clones in this sample may be carry-over from other donors' samples.

Comment on this clone: Other DNA sequences of this sample code for an identical CDR3. The chain has TRBV7-9 and TRBJ2-2, with TRBD2 matching 9 bases. V lost 5 bases, J lost 1 base, and 5 bases stayed unmatched. The CDR3 has 16 amino acids. In germline, CDR1 is SEHNR, CDR2 FQNEAQ (reference sequence). In nucleotides, the CDR3 is TGTGCCAGCAGCCCCCCAGCGGGAGGGAACACCGGGGAGCTGTTTTTT. It specifies CASSPPAGGNTGELFF.

Notes on this clone: Other nucleotide sequences in the sample specify the same CDR3. This sequence joins TRBV6-6 and TRBJ2-2; D is possibly TRBD2 (5 bases). Germline V CDR1 and CDR2: MNHNY, SVGAGI (reference sequence). V shed 3 bases and J shed 5 bases, with 13 bases lying between them. The CDR3 sequence is 15 residues long. CDR3 region: CASSYWRKSTGELFF. CDR3 sequence (DNA): TGTGCCAGCAGTTATTGGAGGAAGAGTACCGGGGAGCTGTTTTTT.